This TCR beta chain was sequenced for a study of graft-versus-host responses after intestinal transplantation. In the study overall: As for transplant type, recipients had multivisceral, liver-intestinal, or isolated intestinal grafts. Recipients uniformly received anti-thymocyte globulin induction, followed by tacrolimus and steroids for roughly 3 years. Study-level findings and limits: There was an association between peak levels of circulating GvH clones and early post-transplant HvG declines. GvH clones turned up in recipient marrow; some had shown up first in ileum or blood.

As to this clone: Its antigen is not known.

Trimming took 3 bases from V and 6 from J, leaving 6 bases between them. CDR1 is MDHEN and CDR2 is SYDVKM in the germline V gene. The CDR3 spans 12 residues. Clones were read by immunoSEQ multiplex PCR, and TCRdb kept only the in-frame ones, dropping some. The sample yields some 40,000 clones, roughly 89% seen once. The V and J genes are TRBV28 and TRBJ2-1; D unresolved. The source of this sequence is a human patient who received an intestinal transplant, so some T cells may come from the graft donor. The sample consisted of PBMCs, taken around 320 days after intestinal transplant. The CDR3 nucleotides are TGTGCCAGCAGTTTGGCTATCAATGAGCAGTTCTTC. Protein sequence: CASSLAINEQFF.